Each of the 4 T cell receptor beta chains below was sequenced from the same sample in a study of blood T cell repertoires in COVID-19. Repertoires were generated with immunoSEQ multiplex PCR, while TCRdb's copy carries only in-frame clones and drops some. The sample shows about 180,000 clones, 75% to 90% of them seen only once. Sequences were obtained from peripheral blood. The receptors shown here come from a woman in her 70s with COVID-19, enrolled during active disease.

The CDR3 spells CASSSPGQEQFF. In DNA form, the CDR3 reads TGTGCCAGCAGTTCCCCCGGACAGGAGCAGTTCTTC. This chain links TRBV28 with TRBJ2-1, with TRBD1 as a possible D gene (6 bases). V lost 4 bases and J 10 bases, leaving 11 bases between the germline ends. Germline CDR1 and CDR2: MDHEN and SYDVKM. This CDR3 is built from 12 residues.

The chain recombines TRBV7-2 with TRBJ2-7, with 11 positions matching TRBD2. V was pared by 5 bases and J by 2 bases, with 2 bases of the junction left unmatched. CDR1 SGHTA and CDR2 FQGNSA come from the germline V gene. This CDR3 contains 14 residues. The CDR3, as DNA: TGTGCCAGCAGCGGGACTAGCGGTCCCTACGAGCAGTACTTC. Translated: CASSGTSGPYEQYF.

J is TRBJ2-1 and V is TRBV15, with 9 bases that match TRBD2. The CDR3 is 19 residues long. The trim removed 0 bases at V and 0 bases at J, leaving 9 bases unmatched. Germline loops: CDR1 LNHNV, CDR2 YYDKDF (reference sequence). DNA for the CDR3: TGTGCCACCAGCAGAGATCCAATGGGTAGCGGGAGCTCCTACAATGAGCAGTTCTTC. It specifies CATSRDPMGSGSSYNEQFF.

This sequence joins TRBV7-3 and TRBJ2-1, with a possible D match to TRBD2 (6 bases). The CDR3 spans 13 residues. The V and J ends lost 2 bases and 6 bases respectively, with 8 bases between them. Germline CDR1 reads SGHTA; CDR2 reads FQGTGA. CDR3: CASSLAGLNEQFF. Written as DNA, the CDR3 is TGTGCCAGCAGCTTAGCGGGGCTCAATGAGCAGTTCTTC.